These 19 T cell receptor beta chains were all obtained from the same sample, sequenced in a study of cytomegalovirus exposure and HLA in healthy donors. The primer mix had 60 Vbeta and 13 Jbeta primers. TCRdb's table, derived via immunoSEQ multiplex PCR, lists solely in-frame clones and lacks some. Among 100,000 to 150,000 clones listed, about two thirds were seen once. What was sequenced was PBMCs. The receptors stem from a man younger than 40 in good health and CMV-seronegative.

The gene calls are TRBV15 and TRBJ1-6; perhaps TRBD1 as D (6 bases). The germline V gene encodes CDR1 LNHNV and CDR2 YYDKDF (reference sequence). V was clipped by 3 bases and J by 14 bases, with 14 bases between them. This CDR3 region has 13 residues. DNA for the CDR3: TGTGCCACCAGCAGTGGGGGCCGGCCGACCCTCCACTTT. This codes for CATSSGGRPTLHF.

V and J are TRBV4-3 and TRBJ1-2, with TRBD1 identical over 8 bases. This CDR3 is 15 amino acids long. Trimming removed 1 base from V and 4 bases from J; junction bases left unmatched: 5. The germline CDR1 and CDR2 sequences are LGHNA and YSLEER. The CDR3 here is CASSQGQGPSYGYTF. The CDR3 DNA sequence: TGCGCCAGCAGCCAAGGACAGGGGCCAAGCTATGGCTACACCTTC.

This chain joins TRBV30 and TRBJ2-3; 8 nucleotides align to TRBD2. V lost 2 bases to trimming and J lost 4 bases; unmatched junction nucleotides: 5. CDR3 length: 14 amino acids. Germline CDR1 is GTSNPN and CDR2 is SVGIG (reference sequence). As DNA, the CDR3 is TGTGCCTGGAGTTTGGGACTAGGGGCAGATACGCAGTATTTT. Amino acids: CAWSLGLGADTQYF.

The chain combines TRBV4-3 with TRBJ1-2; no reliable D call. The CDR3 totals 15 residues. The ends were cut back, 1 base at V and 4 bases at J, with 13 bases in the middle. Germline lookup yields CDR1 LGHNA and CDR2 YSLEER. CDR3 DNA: TGCGCCAGCAGCCAAGCTTCACGGGGAGGCTATGGCTACACCTTC. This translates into CASSQASRGGYGYTF.

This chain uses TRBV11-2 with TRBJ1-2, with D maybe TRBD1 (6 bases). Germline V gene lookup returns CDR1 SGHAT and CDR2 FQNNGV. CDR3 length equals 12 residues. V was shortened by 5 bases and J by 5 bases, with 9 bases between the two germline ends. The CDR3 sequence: CASSNRVYGYTF. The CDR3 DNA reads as TGTGCCAGCAGCAACAGGGTTTATGGCTACACCTTC.

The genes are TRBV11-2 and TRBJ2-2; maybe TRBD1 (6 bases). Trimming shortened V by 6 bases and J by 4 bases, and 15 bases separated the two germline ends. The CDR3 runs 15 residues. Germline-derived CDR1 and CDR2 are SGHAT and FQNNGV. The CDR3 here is CASRFNRVGTGELFF. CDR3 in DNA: TGTGCCAGCAGATTCAACAGGGTTGGCACCGGGGAGCTGTTTTTT.

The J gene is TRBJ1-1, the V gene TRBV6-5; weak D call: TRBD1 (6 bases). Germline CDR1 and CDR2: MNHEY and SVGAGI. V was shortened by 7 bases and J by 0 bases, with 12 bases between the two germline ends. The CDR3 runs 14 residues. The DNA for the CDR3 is TGTGCCAGCACCAGGGGCCCAATGAACACTGAAGCTTTCTTT. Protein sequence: CASTRGPMNTEAFF.

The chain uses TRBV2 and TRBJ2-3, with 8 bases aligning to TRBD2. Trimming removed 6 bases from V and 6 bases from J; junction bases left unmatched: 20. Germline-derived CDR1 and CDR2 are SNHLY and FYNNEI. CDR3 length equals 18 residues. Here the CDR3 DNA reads TGTGCCAGCAGGGGGCCGGGCGGGGGGCCCCTGTTGGCGGATACGCAGTATTTT. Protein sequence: CASRGPGGGPLLADTQYF.

CDR3 nucleotide sequence: TGTGCCAGCAGCTTGGGGGTAGGGGTAGCCCGCTACGAGCAGTACTTC. Protein sequence: CASSLGVGVARYEQYF. V and J are TRBV5-4 and TRBJ2-5; possible D gene TRBD1, 5 bases. The better agreement between TRBJ2-7 and the DNA end casts doubt on the J call. The CDR3 loop spans 16 amino acids. The germline V gene encodes CDR1 SGHNT and CDR2 YYREEE (reference sequence).

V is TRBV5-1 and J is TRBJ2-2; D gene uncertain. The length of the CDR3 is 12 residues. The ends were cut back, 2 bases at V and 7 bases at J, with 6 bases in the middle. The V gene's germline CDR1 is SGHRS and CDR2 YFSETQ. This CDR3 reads CASSFGGGELFF. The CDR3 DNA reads TGCGCCAGCAGCTTCGGTGGCGGGGAGCTGTTTTTT.

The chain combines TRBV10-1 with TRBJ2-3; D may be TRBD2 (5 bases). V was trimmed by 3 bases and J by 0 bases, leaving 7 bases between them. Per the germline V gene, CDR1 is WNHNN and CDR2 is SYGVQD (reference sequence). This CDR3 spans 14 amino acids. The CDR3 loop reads CASSDERSTDTQYF. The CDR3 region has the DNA TGCGCCAGCAGTGACGAGCGGAGCACAGATACGCAGTATTTT.

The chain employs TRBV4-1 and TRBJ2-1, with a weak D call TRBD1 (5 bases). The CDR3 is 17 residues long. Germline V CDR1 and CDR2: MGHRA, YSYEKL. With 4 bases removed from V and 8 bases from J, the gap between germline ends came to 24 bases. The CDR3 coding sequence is TGCGCCAGCAGCCTCCCTAAGGGGCAGGGAAGGGTAGATGAGCAGTTCTTC. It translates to CASSLPKGQGRVDEQFF.

CDR3 sequence (DNA): TGTGCCAGCAGAATTCCGGGACTAGGTGGCGGGGAGCTGTTTTTT. Amino acid sequence: CASRIPGLGGGELFF. The chain uses TRBV6-6 and TRBJ2-2; 8 bases agree with TRBD2. From germline, CDR1 is MNHNY and CDR2 SVGAGI (reference sequence). This CDR3 is built from 15 residues. V shed 6 bases and J 7 bases; nucleotides not matched to a gene: 10.

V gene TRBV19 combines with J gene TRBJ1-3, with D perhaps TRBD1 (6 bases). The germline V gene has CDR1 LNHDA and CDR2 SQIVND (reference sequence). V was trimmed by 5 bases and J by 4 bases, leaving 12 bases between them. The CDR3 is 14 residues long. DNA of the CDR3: TGTGCCAGTAGTGCTGGGGGCGAAGGAAACACCATATATTTT. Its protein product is CASSAGGEGNTIYF.

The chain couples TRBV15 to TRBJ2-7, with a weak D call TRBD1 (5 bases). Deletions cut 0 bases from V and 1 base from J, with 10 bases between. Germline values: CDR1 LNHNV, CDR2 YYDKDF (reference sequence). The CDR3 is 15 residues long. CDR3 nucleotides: TGTGCCACCAGCAGAGATCGACAGTGGTCCTACGAGCAGTACTTC. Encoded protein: CATSRDRQWSYEQYF.

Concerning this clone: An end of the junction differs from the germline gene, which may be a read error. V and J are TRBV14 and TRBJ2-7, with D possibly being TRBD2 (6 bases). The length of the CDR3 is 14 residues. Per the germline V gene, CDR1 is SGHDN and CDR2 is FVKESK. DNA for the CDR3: TGTGCCAGCAGCCAAGATTTTGAGGCGGCAGAGCGGGACTTC. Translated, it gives CASSQDFEAAERDF.

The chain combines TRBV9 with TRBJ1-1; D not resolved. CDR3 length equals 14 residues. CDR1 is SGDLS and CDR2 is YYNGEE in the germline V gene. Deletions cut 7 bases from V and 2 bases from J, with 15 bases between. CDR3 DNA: TGTGCCAGCGGGGAACCACTAGTTAACACTGAAGCTTTCTTT. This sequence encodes CASGEPLVNTEAFF.

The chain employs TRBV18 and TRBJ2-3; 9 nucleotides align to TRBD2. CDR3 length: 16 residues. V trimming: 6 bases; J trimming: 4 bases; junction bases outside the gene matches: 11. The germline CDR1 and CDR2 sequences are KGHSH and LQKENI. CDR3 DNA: TGTGCCAGCTCGCGAGCGGGGGGTATATCGGCAGATACGCAGTATTTT. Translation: CASSRAGGISADTQYF.

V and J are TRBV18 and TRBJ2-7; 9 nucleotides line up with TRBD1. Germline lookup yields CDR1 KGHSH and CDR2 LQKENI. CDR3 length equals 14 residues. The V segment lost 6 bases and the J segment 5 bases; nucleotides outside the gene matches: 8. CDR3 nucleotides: TGTGCCAGCTCTCAACAGGGGGCCAGGGACGAGCAGTACTTC. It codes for CASSQQGARDEQYF.